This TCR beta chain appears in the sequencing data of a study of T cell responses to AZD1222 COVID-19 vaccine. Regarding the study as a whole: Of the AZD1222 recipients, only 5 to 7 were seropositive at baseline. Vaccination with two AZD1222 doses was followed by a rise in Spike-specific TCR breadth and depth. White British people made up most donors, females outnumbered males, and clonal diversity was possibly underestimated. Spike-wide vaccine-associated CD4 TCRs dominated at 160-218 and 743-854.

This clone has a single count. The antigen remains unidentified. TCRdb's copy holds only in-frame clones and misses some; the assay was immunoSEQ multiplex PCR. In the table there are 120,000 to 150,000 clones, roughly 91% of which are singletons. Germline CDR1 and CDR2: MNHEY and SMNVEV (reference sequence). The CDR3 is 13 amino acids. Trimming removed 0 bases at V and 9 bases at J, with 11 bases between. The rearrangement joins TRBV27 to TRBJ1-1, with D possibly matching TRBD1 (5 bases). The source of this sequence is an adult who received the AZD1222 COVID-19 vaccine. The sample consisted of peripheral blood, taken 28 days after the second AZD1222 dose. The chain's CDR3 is CASSLSQGRKAFF. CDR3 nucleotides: TGTGCCAGCAGTTTATCCCAGGGTAGGAAAGCTTTCTTT.